This entry is about one TCR beta chain. The antigen is unknown. CDR1 MGHDK and CDR2 SYGVNS come from the germline V gene. The CDR3 is made up of 15 amino acids. V was clipped by 1 base and J by 3 bases, with 12 bases between them. The data originate from a study of brain metastases from non-small cell lung cancer. Findings and limits, study-wide: T-cell infiltration was lower in brain metastases than primaries (P < 0.001). T-cell clones appeared expanded in 60% to 75% of brain metastases relative to matched primary tumors. Metastases had sparse T cells but largely shared repertoires with primaries.

Data came from immunoSEQ multiplex PCR; TCRdb stores just in-frame clones and leaves some out. The data contain fewer than 15,000 clones, approximately 83% of them singletons. This rearrangement joins TRBV25-1 to TRBJ1-2, with D tentatively TRBD1 (5 bases). The sample taken for sequencing was primary lung tumor tissue. This sequence originates from a donor aged 40 or over with non-small cell lung cancer. The CDR3 protein is CASSESRDLDYGYTF. As DNA, the CDR3 is TGTGCCAGCAGTGAATCCAGGGACCTTGACTATGGCTACACCTTC.